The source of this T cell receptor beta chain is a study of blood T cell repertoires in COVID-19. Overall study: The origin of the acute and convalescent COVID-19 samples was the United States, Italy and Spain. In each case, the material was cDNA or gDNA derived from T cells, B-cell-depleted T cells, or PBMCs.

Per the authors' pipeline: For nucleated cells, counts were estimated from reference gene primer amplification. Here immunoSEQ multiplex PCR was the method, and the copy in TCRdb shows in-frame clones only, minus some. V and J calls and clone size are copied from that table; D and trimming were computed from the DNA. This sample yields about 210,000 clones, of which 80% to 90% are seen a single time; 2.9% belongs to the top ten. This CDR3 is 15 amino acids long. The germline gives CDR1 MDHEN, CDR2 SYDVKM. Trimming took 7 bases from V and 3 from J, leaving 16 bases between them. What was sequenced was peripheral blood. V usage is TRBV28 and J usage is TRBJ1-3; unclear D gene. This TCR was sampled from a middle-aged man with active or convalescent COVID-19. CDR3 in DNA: TGTGCCAGCAACTCCCCGTCGGGTCTTGGAAACACCATATATTTT. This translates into CASNSPSGLGNTIYF.